The sample holds one count of the clone carrying this T cell receptor (beta chain). This sample is part of a study of shared clonotypes between healthy human individuals. The V gene's germline CDR1 is MDHEN and CDR2 SYDVKM. The CDR3 has 17 amino acids. The V end lost 0 bases, the J end lost 0 bases, and 9 bases lay between the germline ends. Sequencing used immunoSEQ multiplex PCR; TCRdb keeps in-frame clones, though not all of them. This sample carries roughly 1,500,000 clones, 98% of them seen once, and the ten largest clones take around 0.33%. The specimen was naive CD4+ T cells sorted from blood. Noted subset: CD45RA+ positively selected. This TCR was sampled from a man aged 30 to 39 in good health. The chain recombines TRBV28 with TRBJ2-6; D is possibly TRBD1 (6 bases). The CDR3 here is CASSLWQGISGANVLTF. The DNA of the CDR3 is TGTGCCAGCAGTTTATGGCAGGGGATCTCTGGGGCCAACGTCCTGACTTTC.